This TCR beta chain was recorded in a study of identifying expanded T cells in peripheral blood. Germline V CDR1 and CDR2: SGHRS, YFSETQ. The CDR3 totals 16 residues. Note on this clone: A junction boundary mismatches the germline segment, possibly from a read error.

Assay used: immunoSEQ multiplex PCR; TCRdb lists only in-frame clones, some missing. The sample lists roughly 61,000 clones; over 85% were seen once. This clonotype originated in a person aged 18-70 years in good health. Source material: blood. The V and J genes are TRBV5-1 and TRBJ2-1; 9 bases are a match to TRBD2. Here the CDR3 DNA reads TGCGCCAGCAGCTTGGGAGCGGGGGGCTCCTACAATGAGCTGTTCTTC. Translation: CASSLGAGGSYNELFF.